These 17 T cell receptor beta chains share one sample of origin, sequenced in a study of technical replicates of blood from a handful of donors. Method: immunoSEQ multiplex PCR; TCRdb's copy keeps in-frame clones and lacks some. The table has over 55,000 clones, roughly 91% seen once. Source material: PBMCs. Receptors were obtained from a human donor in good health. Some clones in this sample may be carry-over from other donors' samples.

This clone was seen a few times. The CDR3: CALNRADTEAFF. The CDR3 DNA is TGTGCCTTAAACAGGGCAGACACTGAAGCTTTCTTT. This rearrangement joins TRBV30 to TRBJ1-1; weak D call: TRBD1 (6 bases). Per the germline V gene, CDR1 is GTSNPN and CDR2 is SVGIG (reference sequence). V dropped 7 bases and J dropped 3 bases, with 12 bases sitting between them. This CDR3 region has 12 residues.

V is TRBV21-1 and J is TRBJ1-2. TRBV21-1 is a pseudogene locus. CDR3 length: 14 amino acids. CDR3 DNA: TGTGCCAGCAGCCGGGGGGCTCCTAACTATGGCTACACCTTC. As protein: CASSRGAPNYGYTF.

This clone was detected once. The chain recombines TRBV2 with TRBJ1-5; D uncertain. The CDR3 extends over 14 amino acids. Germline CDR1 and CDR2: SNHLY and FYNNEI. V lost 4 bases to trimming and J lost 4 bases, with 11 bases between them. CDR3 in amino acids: CASSGGRGNQPQHF. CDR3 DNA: TGTGCCAGCAGTGGGGGAAGAGGGAATCAGCCCCAGCATTTT. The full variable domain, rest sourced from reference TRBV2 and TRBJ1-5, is EPEVTQTPSHQVTQMGQEVILRCVPISNHLYFYWYRQILGQKVEFLVSFYNNEISEKSEIFDDQFSVERPDGSNFTLKIRSTKLEDSAMYFCASSGGRGNQPQHFGDGTRLSIL.

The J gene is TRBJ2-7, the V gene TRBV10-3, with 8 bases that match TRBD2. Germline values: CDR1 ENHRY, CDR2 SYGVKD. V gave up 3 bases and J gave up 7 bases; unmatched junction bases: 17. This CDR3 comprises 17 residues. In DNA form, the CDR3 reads TGTGCCATCAGTGATAGGGGAAGCGGGAGAAAATTGGGGGAGCAGTACTTC. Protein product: CAISDRGSGRKLGEQYF.

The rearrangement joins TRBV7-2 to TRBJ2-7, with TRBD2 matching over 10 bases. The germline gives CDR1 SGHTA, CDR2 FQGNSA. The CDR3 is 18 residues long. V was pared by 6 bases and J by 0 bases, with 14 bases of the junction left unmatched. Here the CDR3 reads CASSFPSLAGVISYEQYF. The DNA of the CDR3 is TGTGCCAGCAGTTTTCCCTCCCTAGCGGGGGTGATCTCCTACGAGCAGTACTTC.

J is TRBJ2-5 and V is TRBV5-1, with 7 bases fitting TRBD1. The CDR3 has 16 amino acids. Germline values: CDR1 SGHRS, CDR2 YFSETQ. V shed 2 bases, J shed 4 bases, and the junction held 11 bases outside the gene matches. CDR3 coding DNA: TGCGCCAGCAGCTTACGGGACAGTATGTCTGGAGAGACCCAGTACTTC. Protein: CASSLRDSMSGETQYF.

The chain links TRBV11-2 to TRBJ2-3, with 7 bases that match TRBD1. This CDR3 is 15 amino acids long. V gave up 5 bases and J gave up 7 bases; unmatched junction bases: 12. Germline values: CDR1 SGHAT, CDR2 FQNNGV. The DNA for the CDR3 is TGTGCCAGCAGCCGGACGGTTGACAGGGCACATACGCAGTATTTT. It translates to CASSRTVDRAHTQYF.

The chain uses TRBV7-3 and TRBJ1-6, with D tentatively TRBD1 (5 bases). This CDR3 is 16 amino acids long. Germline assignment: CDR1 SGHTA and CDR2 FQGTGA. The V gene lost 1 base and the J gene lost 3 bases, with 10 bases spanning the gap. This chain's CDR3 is CASSLNFGGYNSPLHF. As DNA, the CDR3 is TGTGCCAGCAGCTTAAATTTCGGGGGCTATAATTCACCCCTCCACTTT.

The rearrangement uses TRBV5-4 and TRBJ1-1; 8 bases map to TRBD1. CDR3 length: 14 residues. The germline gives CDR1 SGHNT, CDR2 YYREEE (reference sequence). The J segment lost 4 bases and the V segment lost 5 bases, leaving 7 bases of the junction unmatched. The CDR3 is CASRPRGPSTEAFF. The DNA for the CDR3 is TGTGCCAGCAGACCCAGGGGGCCGAGCACTGAAGCTTTCTTT.

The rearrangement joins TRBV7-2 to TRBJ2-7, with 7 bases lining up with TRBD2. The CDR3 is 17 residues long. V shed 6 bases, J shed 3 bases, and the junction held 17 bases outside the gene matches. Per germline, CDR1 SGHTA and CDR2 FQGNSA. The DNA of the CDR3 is TGTGCCAGCAGTTTTAAGATAACCGGGACTATCATCTACGAGCAGTACTTC. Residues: CASSFKITGTIIYEQYF.

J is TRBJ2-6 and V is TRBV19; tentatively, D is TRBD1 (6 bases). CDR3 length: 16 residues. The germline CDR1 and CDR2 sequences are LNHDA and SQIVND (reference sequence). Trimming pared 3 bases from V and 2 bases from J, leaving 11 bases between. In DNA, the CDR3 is TGTGCCAGTAGTATCCACAGGGCTGCTGGGGCCAACGTCCTGACTTTC. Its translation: CASSIHRAAGANVLTF.

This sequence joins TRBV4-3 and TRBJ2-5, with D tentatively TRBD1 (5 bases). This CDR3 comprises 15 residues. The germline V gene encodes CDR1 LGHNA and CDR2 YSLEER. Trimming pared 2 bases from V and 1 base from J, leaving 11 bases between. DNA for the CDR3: TGCGCCAGCAGCCAAACGACAGCTCGCCAAGAGACCCAGTACTTC. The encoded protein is CASSQTTARQETQYF.

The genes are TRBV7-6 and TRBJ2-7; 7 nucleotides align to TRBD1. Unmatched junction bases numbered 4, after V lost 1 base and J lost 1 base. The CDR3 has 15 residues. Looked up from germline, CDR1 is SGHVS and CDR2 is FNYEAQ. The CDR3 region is CASSLGQGISYEQYF. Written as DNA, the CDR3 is TGTGCCAGCAGCTTAGGACAGGGTATTTCCTACGAGCAGTACTTC. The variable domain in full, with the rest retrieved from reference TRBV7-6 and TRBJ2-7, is GAGVSQSPRYKVTKRGQDVALRCDPISGHVSLYWYRQALGQGPEFLTYFNYEAQQDKSGLPNDRFSAERPEGSISTLTIQRTEQRDSAMYRCASSLGQGISYEQYFGPGTRLTVT.

CDR3 amino acids: CASSSFLRQGSGYTF. CDR3 sequence (DNA): TGTGCCAGCAGTTCATTTCTAAGACAGGGCTCTGGCTACACCTTC. The V gene is TRBV27, the J gene TRBJ1-2, with TRBD1 matching 7 bases. The CDR3 has 15 amino acids. CDR1 MNHEY and CDR2 SMNVEV come from the germline V gene (reference sequence). After removal of 4 bases from V and 7 bases from J, the junction contained 12 bases not matched to a gene.

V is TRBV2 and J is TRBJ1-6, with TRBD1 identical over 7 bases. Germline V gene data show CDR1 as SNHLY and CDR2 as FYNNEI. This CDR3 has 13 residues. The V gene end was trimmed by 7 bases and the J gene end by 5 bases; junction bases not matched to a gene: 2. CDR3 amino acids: CASTGTDNSPLHF. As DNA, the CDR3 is TGTGCCAGCACTGGGACAGATAATTCACCCCTCCACTTT.

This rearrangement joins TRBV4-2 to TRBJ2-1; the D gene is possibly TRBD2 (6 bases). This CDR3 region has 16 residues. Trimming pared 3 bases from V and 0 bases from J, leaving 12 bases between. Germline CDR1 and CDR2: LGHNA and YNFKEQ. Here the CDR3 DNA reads TGTGCCAGCAGCCACACTAGCCCAGGCTCCTACAATGAGCAGTTCTTC. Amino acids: CASSHTSPGSYNEQFF.

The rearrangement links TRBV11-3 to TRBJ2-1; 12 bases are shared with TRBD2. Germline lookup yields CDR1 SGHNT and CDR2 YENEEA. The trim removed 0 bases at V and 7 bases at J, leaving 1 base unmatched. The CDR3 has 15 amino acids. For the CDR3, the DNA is TGTGCCAGCAGCTTAGATACTAGCGGGGGGAATGAGCAGTTCTTC. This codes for CASSLDTSGGNEQFF.